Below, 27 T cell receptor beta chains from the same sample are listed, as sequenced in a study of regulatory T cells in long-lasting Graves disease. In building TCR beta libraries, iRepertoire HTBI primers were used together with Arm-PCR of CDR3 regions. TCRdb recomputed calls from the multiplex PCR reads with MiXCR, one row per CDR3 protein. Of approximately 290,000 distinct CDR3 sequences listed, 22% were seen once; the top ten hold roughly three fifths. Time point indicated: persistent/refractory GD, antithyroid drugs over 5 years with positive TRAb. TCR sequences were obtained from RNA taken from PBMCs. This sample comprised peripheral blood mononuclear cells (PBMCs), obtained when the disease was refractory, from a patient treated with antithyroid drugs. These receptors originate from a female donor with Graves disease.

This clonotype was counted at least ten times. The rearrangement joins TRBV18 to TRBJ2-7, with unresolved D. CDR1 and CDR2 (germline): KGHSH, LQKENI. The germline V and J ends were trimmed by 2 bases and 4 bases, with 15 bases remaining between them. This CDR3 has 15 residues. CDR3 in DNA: TGTGCCAGCTCACCAGGGGTTGTTCGAATGTACGAGCAGTACTTC. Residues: CASSPGVVRMYEQYF. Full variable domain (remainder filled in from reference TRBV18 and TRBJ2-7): NAGVMQNPRHLVRRRGQEARLRCSPMKGHSHVYWYRQLPEEGLKFMVYLQKENIIDESGMPKERFSAEFPKEGPSILRIQQVVRGDSAAYFCASSPGVVRMYEQYFGPGTRLTVT.

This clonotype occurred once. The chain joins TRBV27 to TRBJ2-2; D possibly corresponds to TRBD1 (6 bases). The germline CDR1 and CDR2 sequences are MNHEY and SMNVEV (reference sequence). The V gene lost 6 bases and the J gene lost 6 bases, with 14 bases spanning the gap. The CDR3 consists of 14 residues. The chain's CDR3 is CASRRGGGSGELFF. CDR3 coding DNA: TGTGCCAGCAGACGAGGGGGTGGTTCCGGGGAGCTGTTTTTT.

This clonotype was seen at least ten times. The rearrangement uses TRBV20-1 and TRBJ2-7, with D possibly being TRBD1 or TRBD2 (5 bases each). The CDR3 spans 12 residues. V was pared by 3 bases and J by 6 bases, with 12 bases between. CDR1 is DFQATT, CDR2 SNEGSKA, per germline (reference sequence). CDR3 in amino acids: CSASFWGREQYF. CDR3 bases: TGCAGTGCTAGCTTTTGGGGACGCGAGCAGTACTTC.

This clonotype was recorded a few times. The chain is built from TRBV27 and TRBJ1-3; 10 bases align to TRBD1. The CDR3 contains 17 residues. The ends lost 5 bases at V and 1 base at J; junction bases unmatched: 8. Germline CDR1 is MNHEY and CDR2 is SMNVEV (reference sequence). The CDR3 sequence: CASSPWTGGHSGNTIYF. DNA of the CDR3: TGTGCCAGCAGTCCTTGGACAGGGGGGCATTCTGGAAACACCATATATTTT.

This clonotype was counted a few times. CDR3 protein: CASFQTGLDTGELFF. CDR3 nucleotides: TGCGCCAGCTTCCAAACAGGGTTGGACACCGGGGAGCTGTTTTTT. The rearrangement uses TRBV5-1 and TRBJ2-2; perhaps TRBD1 as D (6 bases). Trimming left V 7 bases short and J 3 bases short, with 16 bases between. Germline V CDR1 and CDR2: SGHRS, YFSETQ. This CDR3 is built from 15 residues. Full variable domain (rest looked up from reference TRBV5-1 and TRBJ2-2): KAGVTQTPRYLIKTRGQQVTLSCSPISGHRSVSWYQQTPGQGLQFLFEYFSETQRNKGNFPGRFSGRQFSNSRSEMNVSTLELGDSALYLCASFQTGLDTGELFFGEGSRLTVL.

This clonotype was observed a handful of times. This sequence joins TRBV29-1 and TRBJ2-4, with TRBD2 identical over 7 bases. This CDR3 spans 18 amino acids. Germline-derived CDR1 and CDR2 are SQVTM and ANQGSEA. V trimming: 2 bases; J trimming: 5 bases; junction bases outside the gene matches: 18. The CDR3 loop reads CSVELAGGRGRPENIQYF. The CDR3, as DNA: TGCAGCGTTGAATTGGCGGGCGGGAGAGGCCGGCCGGAAAACATTCAGTACTTC.

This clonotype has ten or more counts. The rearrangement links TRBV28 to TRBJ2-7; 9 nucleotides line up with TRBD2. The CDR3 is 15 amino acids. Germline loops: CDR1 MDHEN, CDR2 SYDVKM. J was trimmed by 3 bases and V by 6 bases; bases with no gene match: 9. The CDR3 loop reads CASRRSGGRVYEQYF. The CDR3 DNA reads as TGTGCCAGCAGGAGGTCGGGCGGGAGGGTCTACGAGCAGTACTTC.

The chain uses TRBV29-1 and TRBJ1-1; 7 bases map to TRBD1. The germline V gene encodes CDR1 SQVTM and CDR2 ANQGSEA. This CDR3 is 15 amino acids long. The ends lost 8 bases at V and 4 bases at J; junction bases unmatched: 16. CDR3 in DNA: TGCAGCAGCCTACCAGGGGGGCTGATTAGCACTGAAGCTTTCTTT. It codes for CSSLPGGLISTEAFF.

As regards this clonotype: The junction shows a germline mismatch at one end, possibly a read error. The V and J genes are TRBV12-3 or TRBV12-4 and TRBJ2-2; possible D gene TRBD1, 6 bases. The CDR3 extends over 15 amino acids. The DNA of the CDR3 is TGTGCCAGTACAACAGGGTGGGCGAACACCGGGGAGCCGTTTTTT. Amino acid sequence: CASTTGWANTGEPFF.

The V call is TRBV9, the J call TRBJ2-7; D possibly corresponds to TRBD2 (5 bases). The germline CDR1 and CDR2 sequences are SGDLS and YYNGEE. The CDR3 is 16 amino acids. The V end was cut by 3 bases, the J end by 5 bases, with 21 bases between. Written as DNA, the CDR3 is TGTGCCAGCAGCGAGGGAAGGGCGGGTCTAGTTCACGAGCAGTACTTC. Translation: CASSEGRAGLVHEQYF.

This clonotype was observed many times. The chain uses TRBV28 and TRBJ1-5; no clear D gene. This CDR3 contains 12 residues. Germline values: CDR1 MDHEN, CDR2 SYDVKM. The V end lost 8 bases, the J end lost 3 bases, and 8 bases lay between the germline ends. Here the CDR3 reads CASGRDNQPQHF. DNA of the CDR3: TGTGCCAGCGGACGGGACAATCAGCCCCAGCATTTT. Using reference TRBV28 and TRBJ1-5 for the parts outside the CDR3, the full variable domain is DVKVTQSSRYLVKRTGEKVFLECVQDMDHENMFWYRQDPGLGLRLIYFSYDVKMKEKGDIPEGYSVSREKKERFSLILESASTNQTSMYLCASGRDNQPQHFGDGTRLSIL.

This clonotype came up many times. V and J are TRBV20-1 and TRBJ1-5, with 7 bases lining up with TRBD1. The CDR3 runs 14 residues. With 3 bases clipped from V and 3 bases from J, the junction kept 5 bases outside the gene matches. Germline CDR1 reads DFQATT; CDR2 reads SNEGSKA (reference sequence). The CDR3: CSASRDRANQPQHF. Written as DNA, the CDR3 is TGCAGTGCTAGCAGAGACAGGGCCAATCAGCCCCAGCATTTT.

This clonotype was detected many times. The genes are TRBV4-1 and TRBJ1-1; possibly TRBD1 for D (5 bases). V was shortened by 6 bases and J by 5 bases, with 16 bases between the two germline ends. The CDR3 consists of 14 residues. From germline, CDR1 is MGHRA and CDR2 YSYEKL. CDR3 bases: TGCGCCAGCAGTCCCGAAGGGAGGGGAACTGAAGCTTTCTTT. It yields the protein CASSPEGRGTEAFF.

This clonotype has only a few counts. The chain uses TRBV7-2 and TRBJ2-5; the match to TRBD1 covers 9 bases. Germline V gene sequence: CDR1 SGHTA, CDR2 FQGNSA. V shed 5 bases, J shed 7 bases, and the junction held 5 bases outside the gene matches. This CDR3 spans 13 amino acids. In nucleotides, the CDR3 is TGTGCCAGCAGCCTGGGACAGGGAGGGACCCAGTACTTC. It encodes CASSLGQGGTQYF.

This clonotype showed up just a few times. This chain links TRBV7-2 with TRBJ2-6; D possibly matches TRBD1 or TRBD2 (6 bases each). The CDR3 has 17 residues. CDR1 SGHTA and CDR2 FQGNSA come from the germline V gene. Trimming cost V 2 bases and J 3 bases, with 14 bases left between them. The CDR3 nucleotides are TGTGCCAGCAGCTTATCGGGGGCGCGGGTTGGGGCCAACGTCCTGACTTTC. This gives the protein CASSLSGARVGANVLTF.

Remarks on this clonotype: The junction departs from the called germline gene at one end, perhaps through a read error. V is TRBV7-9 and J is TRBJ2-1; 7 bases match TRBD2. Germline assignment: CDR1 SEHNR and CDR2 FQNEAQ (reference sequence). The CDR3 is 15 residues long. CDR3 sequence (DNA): TGTGCCAGCAGCTTTCTGGGGGAGGGAAATAATGAGCAGTCCTTC. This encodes CASSFLGEGNNEQSF.

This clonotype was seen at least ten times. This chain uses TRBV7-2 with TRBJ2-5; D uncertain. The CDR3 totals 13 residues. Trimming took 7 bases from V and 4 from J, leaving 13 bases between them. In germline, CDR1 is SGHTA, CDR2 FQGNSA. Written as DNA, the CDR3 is TGTGCCAGCACGGAATTGATTGGAGAGACCCAGTACTTC. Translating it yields CASTELIGETQYF.

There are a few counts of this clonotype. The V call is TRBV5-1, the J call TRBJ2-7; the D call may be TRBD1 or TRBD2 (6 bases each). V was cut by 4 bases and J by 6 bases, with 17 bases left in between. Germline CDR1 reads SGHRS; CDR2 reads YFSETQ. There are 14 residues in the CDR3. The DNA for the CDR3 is TGCGCCAGCAGCCAAGGGGGGCCTCCCGCCGAGCAGTACTTC. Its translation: CASSQGGPPAEQYF.

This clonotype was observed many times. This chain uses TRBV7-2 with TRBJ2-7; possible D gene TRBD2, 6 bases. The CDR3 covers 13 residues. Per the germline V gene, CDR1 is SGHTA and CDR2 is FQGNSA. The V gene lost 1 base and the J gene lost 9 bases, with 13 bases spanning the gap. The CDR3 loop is CASSLVGGVRQYF. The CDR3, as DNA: TGTGCCAGCAGCTTAGTAGGAGGGGTACGGCAGTACTTC.

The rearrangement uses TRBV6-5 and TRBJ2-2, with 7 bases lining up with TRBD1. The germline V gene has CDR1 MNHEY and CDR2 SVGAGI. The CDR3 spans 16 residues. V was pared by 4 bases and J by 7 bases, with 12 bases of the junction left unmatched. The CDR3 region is CASSSGGGRGFGELFF. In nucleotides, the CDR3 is TGTGCCAGCAGTTCCGGAGGTGGCAGGGGGTTCGGGGAGCTGTTTTTT.

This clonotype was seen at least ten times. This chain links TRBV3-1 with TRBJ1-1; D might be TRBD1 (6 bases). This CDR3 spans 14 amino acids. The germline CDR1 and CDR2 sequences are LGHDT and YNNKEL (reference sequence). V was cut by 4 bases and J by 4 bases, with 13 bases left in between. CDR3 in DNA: TGTGCCAGCAGCCGAGGGGGACAATTCACTGAAGCTTTCTTT. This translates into CASSRGGQFTEAFF. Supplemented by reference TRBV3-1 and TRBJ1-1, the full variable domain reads DTAVSQTPKYLVTQMGNDKSIKCEQNLGHDTMYWYKQDSKKFLKIMFSYNNKELIINETVPNRFSPKSPDKAHLNLHINSLELGDSAVYFCASSRGGQFTEAFFGQGTRLTVV.

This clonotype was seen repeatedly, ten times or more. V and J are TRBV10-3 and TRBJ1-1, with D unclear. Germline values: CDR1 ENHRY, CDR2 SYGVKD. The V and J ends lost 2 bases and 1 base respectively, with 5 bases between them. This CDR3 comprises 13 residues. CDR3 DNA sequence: TGTGCCATCAGTGAGAACCCGAACACTGAAGCTTTCTTT. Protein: CAISENPNTEAFF.

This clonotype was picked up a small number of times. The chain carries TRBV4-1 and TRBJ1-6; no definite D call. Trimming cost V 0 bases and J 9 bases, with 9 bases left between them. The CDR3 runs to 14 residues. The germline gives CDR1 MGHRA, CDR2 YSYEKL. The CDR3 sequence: CASSQELGVSPLHF. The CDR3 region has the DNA TGCGCCAGCAGCCAAGAGTTGGGAGTTTCACCCCTCCACTTT.

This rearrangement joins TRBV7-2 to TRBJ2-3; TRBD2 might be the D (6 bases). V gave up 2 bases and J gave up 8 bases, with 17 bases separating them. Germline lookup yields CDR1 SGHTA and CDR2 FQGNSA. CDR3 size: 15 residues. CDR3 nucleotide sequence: TGTGCCAGCAGCTTACCTACCGGAGGGCCGGTTACGCAGTATTTT. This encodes CASSLPTGGPVTQYF.

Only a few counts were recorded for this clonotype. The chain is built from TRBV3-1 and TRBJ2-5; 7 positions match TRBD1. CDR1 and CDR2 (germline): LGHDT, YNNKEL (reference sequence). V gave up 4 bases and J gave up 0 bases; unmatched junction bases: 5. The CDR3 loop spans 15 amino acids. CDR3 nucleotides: TGTGCCAGCAGCCCAGGGACAGTGTACCAAGAGACCCAGTACTTC. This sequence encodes CASSPGTVYQETQYF.

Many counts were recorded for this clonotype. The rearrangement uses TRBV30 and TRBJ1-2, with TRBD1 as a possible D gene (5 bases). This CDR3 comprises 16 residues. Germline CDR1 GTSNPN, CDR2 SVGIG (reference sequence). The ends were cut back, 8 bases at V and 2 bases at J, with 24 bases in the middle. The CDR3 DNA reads TGTGCCGAGTTGGGGGGTCGGAGAGGTGTCAACTATGGCTACACCTTC. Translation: CAELGGRRGVNYGYTF.

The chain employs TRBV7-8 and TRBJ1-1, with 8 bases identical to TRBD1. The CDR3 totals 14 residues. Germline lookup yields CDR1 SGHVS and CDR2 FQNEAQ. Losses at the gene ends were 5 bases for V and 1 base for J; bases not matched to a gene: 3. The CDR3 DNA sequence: TGTGCCAGCAGCATAGACAGGGGGAACACTGAAGCTTTCTTT. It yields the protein CASSIDRGNTEAFF.